This TCR beta chain was captured in a study of T-cell reconstitution after alpha-beta-depleted transplantation in children. The study, taken as a whole, reports: After transplant, at about two months, alpha-beta T cells were reportedly derived from several hundred expanded graft clones. Some patients showed high day-60 TCRbeta diversity, which derived from surviving recipient T cells and thymic progenitors. T-cell numbers and diversity one year post-transplant derived largely from freshly generated T cells.

Ten or more counts support this clonotype. Its specificity is unknown. Using unique molecular identifiers, the investigators prepared the TCRbeta library. MiXCR, applied by TCRdb to the PCR reads, yields one record per CDR3 protein. The data hold about 220,000 distinct CDR3 sequences, with 17% observed a single time. V lost 4 bases and J lost 2, with 15 bases in between. In germline, CDR1 is LGHNA, CDR2 YSLEER. The CDR3 spans 15 residues. The chain recombines TRBV4-3 with TRBJ2-7; D might be TRBD1 (5 bases). The receptor comes from a male patient aged 2 to 10 who had a stem cell transplant for acute lymphoblastic leukemia, so the T cells may come from the graft donor. The sequenced sample was PBMCs, mostly from graft donor cells, obtained 360 days after TCRalphabeta/CD19-depleted stem cell transplant. CDR3: CASSLSHRLPYEQYF. The CDR3 DNA reads as TGCGCCAGCAGCCTATCTCACAGGTTGCCCTACGAGCAGTACTTC.